This T cell receptor beta chain was identified during a study of high-grade serous ovarian cancer treatment subgroups. Study context: Mean per sample: about 14,000 reads, some 8,100 unique TCR beta rearrangements. Study-wide findings and caveats: TCR clonal relatedness correlated positively with neoantigen level. CDR1 and CDR2 were left unanalyzed; analyses focused on CDR3.

The assay was immunoSEQ multiplex PCR, and TCRdb's table has in-frame clones only and misses some. The sample gives approximately 7,800 clones, about three fifths of which show up once; 5% to 6.5% is in the top ten. Tumor tissue was taken before any definitive surgery or chemotherapy was given. To note about this clone: The antigen remains undetermined.

Source material: tumor tissue. This clonotype was sampled from a human donor with high-grade serous ovarian cancer.

The CDR3 DNA reads as TGTGCCAGCACACGGGGACCAATGAACACTGAAGCTTTCTTT. It is translated as CASTRGPMNTEAFF. V gene TRBV6-5 combines with J gene TRBJ1-1; maybe TRBD1 (5 bases). There are 14 residues in the CDR3. V dropped 7 bases and J dropped 0 bases, with 12 bases sitting between them. In germline, CDR1 is MNHEY, CDR2 SVGAGI.